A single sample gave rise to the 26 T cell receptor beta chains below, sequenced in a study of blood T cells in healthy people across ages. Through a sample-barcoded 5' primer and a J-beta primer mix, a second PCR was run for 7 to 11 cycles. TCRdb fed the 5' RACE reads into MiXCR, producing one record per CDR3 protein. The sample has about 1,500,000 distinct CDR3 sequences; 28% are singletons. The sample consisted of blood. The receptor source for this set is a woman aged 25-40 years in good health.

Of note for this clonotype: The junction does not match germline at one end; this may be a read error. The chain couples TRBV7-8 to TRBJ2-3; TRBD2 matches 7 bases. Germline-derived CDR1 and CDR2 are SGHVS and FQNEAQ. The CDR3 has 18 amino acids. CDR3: CACSPVGGLADDTDTQYF. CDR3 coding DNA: TGTGCCTGCAGCCCCGTCGGCGGTCTAGCGGACGACACAGATACGCAGTATTTT.

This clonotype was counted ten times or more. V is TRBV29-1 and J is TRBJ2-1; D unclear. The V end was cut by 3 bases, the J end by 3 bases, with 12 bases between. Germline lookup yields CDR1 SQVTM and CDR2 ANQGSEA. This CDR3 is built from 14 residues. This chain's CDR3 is CSVESVEGYNEQFF. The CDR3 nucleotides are TGCAGCGTTGAGTCTGTCGAAGGCTACAATGAGCAGTTCTTC.

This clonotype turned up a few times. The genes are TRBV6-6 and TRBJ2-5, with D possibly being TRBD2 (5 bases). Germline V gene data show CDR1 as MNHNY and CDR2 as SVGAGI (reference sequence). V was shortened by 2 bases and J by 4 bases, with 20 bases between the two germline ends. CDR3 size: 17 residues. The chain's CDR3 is CASSYPKERGHGETQYF. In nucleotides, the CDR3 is TGTGCCAGCAGTTACCCGAAGGAACGGGGTCATGGAGAGACCCAGTACTTC.

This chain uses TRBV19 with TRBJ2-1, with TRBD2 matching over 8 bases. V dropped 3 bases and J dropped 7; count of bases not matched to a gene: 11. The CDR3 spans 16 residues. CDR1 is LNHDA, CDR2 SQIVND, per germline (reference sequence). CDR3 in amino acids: CASSMAGGGPCNEQFF. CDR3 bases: TGTGCCAGTAGTATGGCCGGCGGGGGGCCCTGTAATGAGCAGTTCTTC.

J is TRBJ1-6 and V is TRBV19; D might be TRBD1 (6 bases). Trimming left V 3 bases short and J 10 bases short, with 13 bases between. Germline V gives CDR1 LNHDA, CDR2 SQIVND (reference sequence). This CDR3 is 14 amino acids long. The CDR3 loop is CASSIDRTGSPLHF. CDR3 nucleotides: TGTGCCAGTAGTATTGACAGGACGGGCTCACCCCTCCACTTT.

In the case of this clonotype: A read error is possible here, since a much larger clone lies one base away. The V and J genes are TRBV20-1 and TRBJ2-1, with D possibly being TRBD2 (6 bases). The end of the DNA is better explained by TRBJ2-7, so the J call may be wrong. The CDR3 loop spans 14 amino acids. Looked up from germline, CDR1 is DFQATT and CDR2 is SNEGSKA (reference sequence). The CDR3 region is CSAIGLTTYNEQYF. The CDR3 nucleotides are TGCAGTGCTATTGGACTAACTACCTACAATGAGCAGTACTTC.

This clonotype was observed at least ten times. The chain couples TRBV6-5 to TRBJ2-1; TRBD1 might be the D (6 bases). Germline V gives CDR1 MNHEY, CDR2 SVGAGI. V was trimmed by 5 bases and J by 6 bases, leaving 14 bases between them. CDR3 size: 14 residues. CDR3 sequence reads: CASSGSWTANEQFF. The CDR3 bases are TGTGCCAGCAGTGGCTCATGGACAGCCAATGAGCAGTTCTTC.

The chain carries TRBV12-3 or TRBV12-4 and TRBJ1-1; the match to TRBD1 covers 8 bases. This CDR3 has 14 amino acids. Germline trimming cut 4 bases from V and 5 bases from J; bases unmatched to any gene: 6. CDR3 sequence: CASSYPTGVTEAFF. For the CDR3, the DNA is TGTGCCAGCAGTTACCCGACAGGGGTTACTGAAGCTTTCTTT.

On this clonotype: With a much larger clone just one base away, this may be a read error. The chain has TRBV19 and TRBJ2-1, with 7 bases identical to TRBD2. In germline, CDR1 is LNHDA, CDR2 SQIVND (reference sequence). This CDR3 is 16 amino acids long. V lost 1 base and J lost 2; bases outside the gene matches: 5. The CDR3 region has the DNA TGTGCCAGTAGTATAGCCGGGACTAAAACCTACAATGAGCAGTTCTTC. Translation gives CASSIAGTKTYNEQFF.

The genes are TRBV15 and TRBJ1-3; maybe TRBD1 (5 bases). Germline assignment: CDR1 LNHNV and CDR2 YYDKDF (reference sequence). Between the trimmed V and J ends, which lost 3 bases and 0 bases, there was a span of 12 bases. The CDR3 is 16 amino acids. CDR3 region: CATSSFTGSSGNTIYF. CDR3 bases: TGTGCCACCAGCAGCTTTACAGGATCCTCTGGAAACACCATATATTTT. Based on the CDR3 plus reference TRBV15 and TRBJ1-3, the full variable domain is DAMVIQNPRYQVTQFGKPVTLSCSQTLNHNVMYWYQQKSSQAPKLLFHYYDKDFNNEADTPDNFQSRRPNTSFCFLDIRSPGLGDTAMYLCATSSFTGSSGNTIYFGEGSWLTVV.

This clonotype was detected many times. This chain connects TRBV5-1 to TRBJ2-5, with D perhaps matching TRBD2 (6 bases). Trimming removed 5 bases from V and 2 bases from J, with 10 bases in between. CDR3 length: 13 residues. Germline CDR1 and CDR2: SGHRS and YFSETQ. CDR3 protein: CASRWTTQETQYF. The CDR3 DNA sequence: TGCGCCAGCAGGTGGACTACGCAAGAGACCCAGTACTTC.

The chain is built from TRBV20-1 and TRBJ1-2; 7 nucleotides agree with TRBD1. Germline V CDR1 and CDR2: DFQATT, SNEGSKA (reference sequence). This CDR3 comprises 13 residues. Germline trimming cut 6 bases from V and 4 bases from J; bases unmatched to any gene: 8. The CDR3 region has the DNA TGCAGTGCCGCCGACAGGGCACTCTATGGCTACACCTTC. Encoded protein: CSAADRALYGYTF.

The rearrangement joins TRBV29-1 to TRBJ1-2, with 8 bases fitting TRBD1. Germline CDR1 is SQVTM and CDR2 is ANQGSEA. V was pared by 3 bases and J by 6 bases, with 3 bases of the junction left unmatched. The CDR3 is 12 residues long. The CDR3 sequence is CSVDRGRDGYTF. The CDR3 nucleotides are TGCAGCGTTGACAGGGGGCGGGATGGCTACACCTTC.

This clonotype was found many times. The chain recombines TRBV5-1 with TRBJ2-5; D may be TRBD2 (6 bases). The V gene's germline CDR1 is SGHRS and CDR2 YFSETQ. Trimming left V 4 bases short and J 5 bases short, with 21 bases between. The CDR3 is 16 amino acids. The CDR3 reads CASSANGGKVRETQYF. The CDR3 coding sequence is TGCGCCAGCAGCGCGAATGGAGGGAAGGTGAGGGAGACCCAGTACTTC.

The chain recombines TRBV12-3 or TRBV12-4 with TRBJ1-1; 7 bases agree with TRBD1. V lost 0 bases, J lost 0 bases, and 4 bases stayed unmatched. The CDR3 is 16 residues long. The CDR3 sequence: CASSLAGGQLNTEAFF. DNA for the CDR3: TGTGCCAGCAGTTTAGCAGGGGGACAGTTGAACACTGAAGCTTTCTTT.

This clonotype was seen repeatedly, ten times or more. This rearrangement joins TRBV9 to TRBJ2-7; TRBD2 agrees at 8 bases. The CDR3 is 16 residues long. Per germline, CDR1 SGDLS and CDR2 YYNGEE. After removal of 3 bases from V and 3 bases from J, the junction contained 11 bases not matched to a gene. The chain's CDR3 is CASSASLAGYSYEQYF. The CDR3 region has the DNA TGTGCCAGCAGCGCCTCCTTAGCGGGATATAGCTACGAGCAGTACTTC.

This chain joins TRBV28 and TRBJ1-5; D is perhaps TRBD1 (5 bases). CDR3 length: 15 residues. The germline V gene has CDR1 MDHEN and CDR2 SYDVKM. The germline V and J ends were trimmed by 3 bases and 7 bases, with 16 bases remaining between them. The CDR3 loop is CASSFWDRQGQPQHF. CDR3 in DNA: TGTGCCAGCAGTTTCTGGGACCGCCAAGGACAGCCCCAGCATTTT.

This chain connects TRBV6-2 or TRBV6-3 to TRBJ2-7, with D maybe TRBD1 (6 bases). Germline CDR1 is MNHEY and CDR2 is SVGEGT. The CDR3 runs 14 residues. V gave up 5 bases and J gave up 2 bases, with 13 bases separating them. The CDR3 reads CASSLRQETYEQYF. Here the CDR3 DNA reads TGTGCCAGCAGTCTGAGACAGGAAACCTACGAGCAGTACTTC.

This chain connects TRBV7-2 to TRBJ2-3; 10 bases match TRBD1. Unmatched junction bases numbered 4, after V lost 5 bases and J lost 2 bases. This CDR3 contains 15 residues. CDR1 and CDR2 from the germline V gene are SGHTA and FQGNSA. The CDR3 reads CASSLGQGDTDTQYF. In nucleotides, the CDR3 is TGTGCCAGCAGCCTCGGACAGGGGGACACAGATACGCAGTATTTT.

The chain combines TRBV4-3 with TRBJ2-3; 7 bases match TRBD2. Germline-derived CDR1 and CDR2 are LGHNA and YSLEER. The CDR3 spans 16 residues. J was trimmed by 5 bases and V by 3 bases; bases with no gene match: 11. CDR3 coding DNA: TGCGCCAGCAGCCAGGCCCCTAGCGGAACTAGAGATACGCAGTATTTT. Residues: CASSQAPSGTRDTQYF.

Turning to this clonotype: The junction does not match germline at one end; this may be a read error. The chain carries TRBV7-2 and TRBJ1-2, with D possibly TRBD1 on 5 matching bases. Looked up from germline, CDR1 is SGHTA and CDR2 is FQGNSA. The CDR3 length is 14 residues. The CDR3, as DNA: TGTGCCAGCGGCTTAAGAAGGGGAGGGGATGGCTACACCTTC. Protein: CASGLRRGGDGYTF.

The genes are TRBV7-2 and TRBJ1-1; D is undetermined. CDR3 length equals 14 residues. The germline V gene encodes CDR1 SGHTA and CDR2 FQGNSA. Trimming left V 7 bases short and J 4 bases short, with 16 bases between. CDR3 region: CASTLSTGGTEAFF. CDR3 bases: TGTGCCAGCACCCTGTCGACGGGAGGCACTGAAGCTTTCTTT. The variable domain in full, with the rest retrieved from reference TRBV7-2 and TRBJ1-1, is GAGVSQSPSNKVTEKGKDVELRCDPISGHTALYWYRQSLGQGLEFLIYFQGNSAPDKSGLPSDRFSAERTGGSVSTLTIQRTQQEDSAVYLCASTLSTGGTEAFFGQGTRLTVV.

The CDR3 nucleotides read TGTGCCAGCAGCAGACGGGGAGCCTACGAGCAGTACTTC. This sequence encodes CASSRRGAYEQYF. J is TRBJ2-7 and V is TRBV21-1; the table assigns TRBD2, which was not confirmed against the DNA. TRBV21-1 is noted as a pseudogene. This CDR3 region has 13 residues.

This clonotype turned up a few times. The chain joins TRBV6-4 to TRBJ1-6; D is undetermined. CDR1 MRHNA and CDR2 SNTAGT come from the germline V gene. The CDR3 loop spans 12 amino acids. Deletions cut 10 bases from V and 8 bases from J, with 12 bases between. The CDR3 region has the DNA TGTGCCAATCCGGACCCTGATTCACCCCTCCACTTT. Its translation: CANPDPDSPLHF.

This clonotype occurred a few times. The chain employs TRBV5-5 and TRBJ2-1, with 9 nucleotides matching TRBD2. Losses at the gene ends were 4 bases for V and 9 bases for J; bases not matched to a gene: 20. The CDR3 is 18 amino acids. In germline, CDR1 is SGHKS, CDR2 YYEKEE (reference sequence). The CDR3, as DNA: TGTGCCAGCAGCCACGCCACGTCTGGCGGGAGGGCGGAAGGTGAGCAGTTCTTC. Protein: CASSHATSGGRAEGEQFF.

CDR3 amino acids: CASSRGGSGGYTF. In nucleotides, the CDR3 is TGTGCCAGCAGTCGGGGAGGCAGCGGTGGCTACACCTTC. This rearrangement joins TRBV12-3 or TRBV12-4 to TRBJ1-2; D is unresolved. This CDR3 has 13 amino acids. Trimming took 5 bases from V and 7 from J, leaving 14 bases between them.